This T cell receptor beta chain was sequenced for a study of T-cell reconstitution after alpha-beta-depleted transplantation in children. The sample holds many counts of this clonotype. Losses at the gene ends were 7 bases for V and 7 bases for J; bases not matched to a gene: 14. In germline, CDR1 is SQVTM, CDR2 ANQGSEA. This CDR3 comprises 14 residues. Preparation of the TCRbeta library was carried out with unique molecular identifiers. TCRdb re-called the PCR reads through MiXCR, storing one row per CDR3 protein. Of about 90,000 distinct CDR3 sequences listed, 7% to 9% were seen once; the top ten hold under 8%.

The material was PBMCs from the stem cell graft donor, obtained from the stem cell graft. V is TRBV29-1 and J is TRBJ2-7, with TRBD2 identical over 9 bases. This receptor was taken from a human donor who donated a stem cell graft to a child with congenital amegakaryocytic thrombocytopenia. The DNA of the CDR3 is TGCAGCGCCTCCGGAAGCGGGAGGAGTCTGGAGCAGTACTTC. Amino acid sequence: CSASGSGRSLEQYF.